Listed below are T cell receptor beta chains from one sample, sequenced in a study of T cell responses to AZD1222 COVID-19 vaccine. TCRdb's copy holds only in-frame clones and misses some; the assay was immunoSEQ multiplex PCR. The repertoire holds about 100,000 clones, around nine tenths seen once, with roughly 1.8% in the top ten. This sample comprised peripheral blood, obtained on day 0 of AZD1222 vaccination. These receptors all stem from an adult in good health. Both conserved end residues are part of each CDR3. Fields, in order: clone size, V gene, J gene, CDR3 protein. The size field is filled for only some rows; it gives once, few, many or a size class.

>few|TRBV5-6|TRBJ2-5
CASSLYTLRAQYF
>NA|TRBV21-1|TRBJ2-1
CASNQRGIAGGPVYNEQFF
>NA|TRBV7-8|TRBJ1-3
CASSLSGVGNTIYF
>NA|TRBV9|TRBJ2-2
CASEPGQGSGELFF
>NA|TRBV4-1|TRBJ2-3
CASSQDLGLAGEDTQYF
>NA|TRBV4-2|TRBJ2-1
CASSQDPSGVYNEQFF
>NA|TRBV7-7|TRBJ2-1
CASSLGQGYEQFF
>few|TRBV2|TRBJ2-1
CASNPSGISYNEQFF
>NA|TRBV9|TRBJ1-6
CASSVQGAKALHF
>once|TRBV6-5|TRBJ1-5
CASSYSYRERPQHF
>NA|TRBV5-1|TRBJ2-3
CASSLGLAGSTDTQYF
>once|TRBV28|TRBJ2-3
CASSLSGRDRDTQYF
>NA|TRBV5-1|TRBJ2-5
CASRTTLEETQYF
>NA|TRBV7-8|TRBJ2-3
CASSLVVRLAGPPGTDTQYF
>NA|TRBV6-5|TRBJ1-5
CASSYSVGGNQPQHF
>NA|TRBV15|TRBJ1-4
CATSSSGTGSQLFEKLFF
>NA|TRBV6-6|TRBJ1-2
CASSPTGFAGYTF
>NA|TRBV19|TRBJ2-2
CASSSLAGALPGELFF
>NA|TRBV30|TRBJ2-1
CAGTSGYNEQFF
>NA|TRBV11-1|TRBJ1-1
CASSFSGLDTEAFF
>few|TRBV10-1|TRBJ1-4
CASDKTLGAGEEKLFF
>NA|TRBV12-3/TRBV12-4|TRBJ1-2
CASSRDRAYGYTF
>NA|TRBV2|TRBJ1-5
CASSDKLGTGLNQPQHF
>NA|TRBV19|TRBJ2-3
CASSRTSGPTDTQYF
>NA|TRBV9|TRBJ2-7
CASSPPEGEQYF
>NA|TRBV19|TRBJ1-2
CASSTPTGHYGYTF
>NA|TRBV5-1|TRBJ2-1
CASESEGVSYNEQFF
>NA|TRBV29-1|TRBJ1-2
CSVEQVDTYGYTF
>NA|TRBV27|TRBJ2-7
CASSPDDGAAWEEQYF
>once|TRBV27|TRBJ1-4
CASSLYPGGSTNEKLFF
>NA|TRBV27|TRBJ1-1
CASSLSGNMNTEAFF
>NA|TRBV29-1|TRBJ2-1
CSVDGGYYNEQFF
>NA|TRBV6-5|TRBJ1-1
CASRLQGRDTEAFF
>NA|TRBV12-5|TRBJ2-1
CARDTHKSSYNEQFF
>NA|TRBV2|TRBJ2-5
CASSDVQVRETQYF
>few|TRBV28|TRBJ1-3
CASSLYRRSGNTIYF
>NA|TRBV6-5|TRBJ2-2
CASSYYRGPATGELFF
>NA|TRBV6-4|TRBJ1-5
CASSQGANQPQHF
>NA|TRBV28|TRBJ1-1
CASSDSIPTEAFF
>NA|TRBV6-2/TRBV6-3|TRBJ2-5
CASSYVASQAMETQYF
>NA|TRBV29-1|TRBJ2-2
CSVGRNTGELFF
>NA|TRBV7-6|TRBJ2-3
CASSLRTGEGTDTQYF
>NA|TRBV9|TRBJ2-2
CASSVTSNTGELFF
>NA|TRBV15|TRBJ2-5
CATSSPMGLTGGGETQYF
>NA|TRBV28|TRBJ1-2
CASTEGGDGYTF
>NA|TRBV5-1|TRBJ1-2
CASSLEGVSYGYTF
>NA|TRBV6-6|TRBJ1-2
CASSTGTGGVYGYTF
>NA|TRBV4-2|TRBJ1-4
CASSEQPTNEKLFF
>NA|TRBV13|TRBJ2-1
CASSTKTSGNNEQFF
>NA|TRBV28|TRBJ1-1
CASTGTGYGTEAFF
>NA|TRBV7-8|TRBJ2-1
CASSLGLAGGPYNEQFF
>NA|TRBV12-3/TRBV12-4|TRBJ1-6
CASSLGYSPLHF
>NA|TRBV2|TRBJ1-3
CASSLRFPNSGNTIYF
>NA|TRBV3-1/TRBV3-2|TRBJ2-2
CASSHGELAGVGELFF